This TCR beta chain was found in a study of long-term antiretroviral therapy in people with HIV. Specimens held roughly 0.95-11 million cryopreserved PBMC prior to DNA extraction. V lost 6 bases and J lost 5; bases outside the gene matches: 10. The length of the CDR3 is 16 residues. Germline V gene sequence: CDR1 LNHDA, CDR2 SQIVND (reference sequence). Sequencing relied on immunoSEQ assay v3.0, run at survey level. For each individual sample, sequencing targeted about 40,000-50,000 T-cell genomes. This table comes from immunoSEQ multiplex PCR, and its TCRdb copy is limited to in-frame clones, with some not included. Of 20,000 to 25,000 clones listed, approximately 80% are singletons.

The chain employs TRBV19 and TRBJ1-4, with 9 bases that match TRBD1. The sequence was obtained from a woman in her twenties or thirties with HIV. The source was unsorted PBMCs, collected 0.2 years after starting antiretroviral therapy. This CDR3 reads CASSDYPTGGNEKLFF. The CDR3 nucleotides read TGTGCCAGTAGCGACTACCCGACAGGGGGGAATGAAAAACTGTTTTTT.